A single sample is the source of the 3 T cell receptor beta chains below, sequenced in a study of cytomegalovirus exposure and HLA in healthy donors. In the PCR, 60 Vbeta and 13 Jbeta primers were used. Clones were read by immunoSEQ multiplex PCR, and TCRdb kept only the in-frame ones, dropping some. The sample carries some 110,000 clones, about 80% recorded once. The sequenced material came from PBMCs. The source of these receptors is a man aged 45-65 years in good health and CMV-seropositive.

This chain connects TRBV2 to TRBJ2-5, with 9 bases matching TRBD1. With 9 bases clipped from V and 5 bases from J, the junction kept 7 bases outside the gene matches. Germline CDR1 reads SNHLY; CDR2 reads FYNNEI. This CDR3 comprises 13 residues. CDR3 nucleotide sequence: TGTGCCAGTTGGACAGGGGTGGGGGAGACCCAGTACTTC. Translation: CASWTGVGETQYF.

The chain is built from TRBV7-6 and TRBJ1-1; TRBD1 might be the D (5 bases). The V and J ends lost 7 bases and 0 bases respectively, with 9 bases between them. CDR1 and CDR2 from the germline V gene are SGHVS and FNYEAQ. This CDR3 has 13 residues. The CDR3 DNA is TGTGCCAGCAAAAAGGGGCTGAACACTGAAGCTTTCTTT. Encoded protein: CASKKGLNTEAFF.

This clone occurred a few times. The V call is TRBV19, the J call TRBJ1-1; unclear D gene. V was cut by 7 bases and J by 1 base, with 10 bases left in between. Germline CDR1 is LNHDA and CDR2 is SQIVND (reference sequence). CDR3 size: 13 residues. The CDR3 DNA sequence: TGTGCCAGTATCCGGCGGTCGAACACTGAAGCTTTCTTT. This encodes CASIRRSNTEAFF.